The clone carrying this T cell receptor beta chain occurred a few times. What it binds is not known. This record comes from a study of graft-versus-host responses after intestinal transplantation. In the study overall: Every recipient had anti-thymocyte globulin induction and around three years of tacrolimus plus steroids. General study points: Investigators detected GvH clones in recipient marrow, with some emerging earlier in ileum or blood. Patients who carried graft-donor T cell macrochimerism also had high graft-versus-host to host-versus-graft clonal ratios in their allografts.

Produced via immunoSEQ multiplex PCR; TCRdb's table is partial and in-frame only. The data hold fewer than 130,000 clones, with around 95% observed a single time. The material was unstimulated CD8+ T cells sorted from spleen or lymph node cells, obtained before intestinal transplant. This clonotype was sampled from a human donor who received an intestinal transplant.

DNA for the CDR3: TGTGCCTGGAACGGGGGCGAGGAGCAGTTCTTC. Protein product: CAWNGGEEQFF. This chain joins TRBV30 and TRBJ2-1; D is possibly TRBD1 or TRBD2 (6 bases each). V dropped 4 bases and J dropped 10 bases, with 11 bases sitting between them. CDR3 length: 11 amino acids. Germline V gives CDR1 GTSNPN, CDR2 SVGIG (reference sequence).